Each of the 22 T cell receptor beta chains below was sequenced from the same sample in a study of Ad26.COV2.S vaccination and SARS-CoV-2 variants. The repertoire was sequenced with immunoSEQ multiplex PCR; TCRdb's copy has only in-frame clones and lacks some. The sample holds about 400,000 clones; about 90% are singletons and the top ten take about 1.7%. Treatment in this sample: roughly 18 received Ad26.COV2.S at low or high dose, single or two shots; roughly five received placebo; per-sample allocation not given. Samples analyzed were those drawn on day 63 after the first vaccine or placebo injection. Sequencing was performed on peripheral blood, taken in a trial of Ad26.COV2.S vaccine versus placebo. The receptors shown here come from a person aged 18-60 years who received the Ad26.COV2.S COVID-19 vaccine or a placebo.

The chain links TRBV7-2 to TRBJ2-1; perhaps D is TRBD1 or TRBD2 (5 bases each). The V gene lost 6 bases and the J gene lost 7 bases, with 19 bases spanning the gap. CDR1 is SGHTA, CDR2 FQGNSA, per germline. This CDR3 is built from 15 residues. CDR3 in amino acids: CASRPQGERLNEQFF. The CDR3, as DNA: TGTGCCAGCAGACCACAAGGGGAGAGGCTGAATGAGCAGTTCTTC. Filled out from reference TRBV7-2 and TRBJ2-1, the complete variable domain reads GAGVSQSPSNKVTEKGKDVELRCDPISGHTALYWYRQSLGQGLEFLIYFQGNSAPDKSGLPSDRFSAERTGGSVSTLTIQRTQQEDSAVYLCASRPQGERLNEQFFGPGTRLTVL.

The table lists this clone with a count of one. The genes are TRBV5-1 and TRBJ1-4; 7 bases are a match to TRBD1. Germline CDR1 SGHRS, CDR2 YFSETQ. The CDR3 is made up of 15 amino acids. Germline trimming cut 0 bases from V and 2 bases from J; bases unmatched to any gene: 1. The DNA for the CDR3 is TGCGCCAGCAGCTTGGGGGGACAGACTAATGAAAAACTGTTTTTT. It is translated as CASSLGGQTNEKLFF.

V gene TRBV6-6 combines with J gene TRBJ1-4, with TRBD1 matching 8 bases. Trimming took 5 bases from V and 4 from J; bases not matched to a gene: 9. The germline gives CDR1 MNHNY, CDR2 SVGAGI (reference sequence). The CDR3 runs to 16 residues. CDR3 DNA sequence: TGTGCCAGCAGTCCGCGGACAGGGTGGGATAATGAAAAACTGTTTTTT. Translated: CASSPRTGWDNEKLFF.

The V call is TRBV6-5, the J call TRBJ2-7; 9 bases are shared with TRBD1. Trimming took 6 bases from V and 1 from J; bases not matched to a gene: 7. Germline CDR1 reads MNHEY; CDR2 reads SVGAGI. The CDR3 spans 15 residues. In DNA, the CDR3 is TGTGCCAGCAGGCCCGGGACAGGGCGTTCCTACGAGCAGTACTTC. It encodes CASRPGTGRSYEQYF.

This chain joins TRBV11-2 and TRBJ1-2, with D uncertain. The length of the CDR3 is 13 residues. Germline V CDR1 and CDR2: SGHAT, FQNNGV. Between the trimmed V and J ends, which lost 1 base and 8 bases, there was a span of 11 bases. The DNA for the CDR3 is TGTGCCAGCAGCTTAGGGTCGCACTTGGGCTACACCTTC. It translates to CASSLGSHLGYTF.

The chain couples TRBV10-1 to TRBJ1-1; 12 bases fit TRBD1. Germline-derived CDR1 and CDR2 are WNHNN and SYGVQD (reference sequence). V shed 4 bases and J 3 bases; nucleotides not matched to a gene: 3. This CDR3 is built from 15 residues. DNA for the CDR3: TGCGCCAGCAGTGCCGGGACAGGGGGCTACACTGAAGCTTTCTTT. It is translated as CASSAGTGGYTEAFF.

The chain has TRBV19 and TRBJ2-2, with D possibly being TRBD2 (6 bases). CDR3 length equals 14 residues. V shed 7 bases and J shed 0 bases, with 9 bases lying between them. The germline V gene has CDR1 LNHDA and CDR2 SQIVND (reference sequence). CDR3 nucleotide sequence: TGTGCCAGTAATTGGGGGGCGAACACCGGGGAGCTGTTTTTT. It yields the protein CASNWGANTGELFF.

The gene calls are TRBV19 and TRBJ2-7; D call uncertain. The CDR3 is 11 amino acids. The V and J ends lost 8 bases and 6 bases respectively, with 11 bases between them. Looked up from germline, CDR1 is LNHDA and CDR2 is SQIVND (reference sequence). The CDR3 protein is CASGQAGEQYF. Here the CDR3 DNA reads TGTGCCAGTGGGCAAGCTGGCGAGCAGTACTTC.

Comment on this clone: Other DNA sequences in the sample encode the same CDR3. This rearrangement joins TRBV5-4 to TRBJ2-1, with 11 bases lining up with TRBD2. V lost 3 bases, J lost 4 bases, and 3 bases stayed unmatched. CDR3 length: 15 amino acids. Germline V CDR1 and CDR2: SGHNT, YYREEE (reference sequence). This CDR3 reads CASSSLAGGYNEQFF. The CDR3 DNA follows: TGTGCCAGCAGCTCGCTAGCGGGGGGATACAATGAGCAGTTCTTC.

V gene TRBV11-3 combines with J gene TRBJ2-3, with D possibly being TRBD2 (6 bases). V dropped 8 bases and J dropped 2 bases, with 11 bases sitting between them. CDR3 length: 13 amino acids. From germline, CDR1 is SGHNT and CDR2 YENEEA. The CDR3 is CASQRGTTDTQYF. The CDR3 bases are TGTGCCAGCCAACGGGGGACCACAGATACGCAGTATTTT.

J is TRBJ1-2 and V is TRBV24-1; a weak D match, TRBD1 (5 bases). Between the trimmed V and J ends, which lost 3 bases and 4 bases, there was a span of 11 bases. Germline V CDR1 and CDR2: KGHDR, SFDVKD. This CDR3 is 14 amino acids long. CDR3 loop: CATSDNRGPYGYTF. In DNA form, the CDR3 reads TGTGCCACCAGTGATAATCGGGGCCCCTATGGCTACACCTTC.

V usage is TRBV19 and J usage is TRBJ2-1; TRBD2 matches at 12 bases. This CDR3 comprises 16 residues. The V gene end was trimmed by 0 bases and the J gene end by 4 bases; junction bases not matched to a gene: 1. The germline CDR1 and CDR2 sequences are LNHDA and SQIVND (reference sequence). CDR3: CASSIDTSGGYNEQFF. Here the CDR3 DNA reads TGTGCCAGTAGTATAGATACTAGCGGGGGGTACAATGAGCAGTTCTTC.

V gene TRBV7-9 combines with J gene TRBJ1-2; D call uncertain. Germline CDR1 and CDR2: SEHNR and FQNEAQ (reference sequence). Trimming took off 1 base at V and 7 bases at J, with 10 bases between the two ends. CDR3 size: 13 residues. The CDR3 DNA sequence: TGTGCCAGCAGCTTAGGGGGTGAGGTTGGCTACACCTTC. This translates into CASSLGGEVGYTF.

The V and J genes are TRBV25-1 and TRBJ1-4, with 7 bases that match TRBD1. Germline loops: CDR1 MGHDK, CDR2 SYGVNS. The CDR3 length is 16 residues. V was clipped by 4 bases and J by 2 bases; unmatched bases: 7. For the CDR3, the DNA is TGTGCCAGCAGTGGACCTACAGGGGTTACTAATGAAAAACTGTTTTTT. The encoded protein is CASSGPTGVTNEKLFF.

The J gene is TRBJ2-4, the V gene TRBV5-1; D perhaps matches TRBD1 (5 bases). V lost 9 bases, J lost 2 bases, and 21 bases lay in between. The V gene's germline CDR1 is SGHRS and CDR2 YFSETQ. This CDR3 is 16 amino acids long. The CDR3 nucleotides read TGCGCCACCCTTAAATCGACAGCCGCCCCCAAAAACATTCAGTACTTC. Translating it yields CATLKSTAAPKNIQYF.

The CDR3 loop is CASSQIQGAQGEQFF. For the CDR3, the DNA is TGCGCCAGCAGCCAGATACAGGGGGCGCAGGGTGAGCAGTTCTTC. The V and J genes are TRBV4-1 and TRBJ2-1, with 9 bases lining up with TRBD1. V was pared by 3 bases and J by 9 bases, with 9 bases of the junction left unmatched. Germline V gives CDR1 MGHRA, CDR2 YSYEKL. The CDR3 sequence is 15 residues long.

This chain joins TRBV5-3 and TRBJ2-1; D remains ambiguous. TRBV5-3 is treated as an ORF (open reading frame) with a function not yet certain. With 4 bases removed from V and 2 bases from J, the gap between germline ends came to 13 bases. The CDR3 has 15 residues. This chain's CDR3 is CARSEPGAPYNEQFF. CDR3 DNA sequence: TGTGCCAGAAGCGAACCGGGTGCCCCCTACAATGAGCAGTTCTTC.

The chain combines TRBV7-9 with TRBJ2-3; D is unresolved. V gave up 0 bases and J gave up 1 base, with 17 bases separating them. CDR1 SEHNR and CDR2 FQNEAQ come from the germline V gene (reference sequence). The CDR3 is made up of 18 amino acids. DNA of the CDR3: TGTGCCAGCAGCTTAGCCTGGGGATATCCATCGGGCACAGATACGCAGTATTTT. Its translation: CASSLAWGYPSGTDTQYF.

The chain combines TRBV27 with TRBJ1-2, with 8 bases identical to TRBD1. CDR3 length equals 14 residues. Germline V gives CDR1 MNHEY, CDR2 SMNVEV (reference sequence). V was clipped by 7 bases and J by 8 bases; unmatched bases: 12. The CDR3 reads CASTQGAGVGGYTF. The CDR3 DNA follows: TGTGCCAGCACCCAGGGGGCAGGGGTGGGAGGCTACACCTTC.

The chain recombines TRBV6-1 with TRBJ2-7; maybe TRBD2 (6 bases). Germline CDR1 reads MNHNS; CDR2 reads SASEGT. The V end lost 3 bases, the J end lost 7 bases, and 13 bases lay between the germline ends. This CDR3 has 13 residues. CDR3 in DNA: TGTGCCAGCAGTGAGATCATGGAGGGGGAGCAGTACTTC. It is translated as CASSEIMEGEQYF.

The V call is TRBV27, the J call TRBJ1-5; D may be TRBD1 (6 bases). The CDR3 is made up of 14 amino acids. CDR1 is MNHEY and CDR2 is SMNVEV in the germline V gene (reference sequence). The V end was cut by 4 bases, the J end by 5 bases, with 12 bases between. This chain's CDR3 is CASSYQGFDQPQHF. CDR3 nucleotide sequence: TGTGCCAGCAGTTATCAGGGGTTCGATCAGCCCCAGCATTTT.

The CDR3 nucleotides read TGTGCCATCAGTGGGAACACTACGCCGCAGTATTTT. It translates to CAISGNTTPQYF. The chain combines TRBV10-3 with TRBJ2-3; D gene uncertain. CDR1 ENHRY and CDR2 SYGVKD come from the germline V gene. This CDR3 is 12 amino acids long. Trimming stripped 4 bases from V and 10 bases from J, with 12 bases between.